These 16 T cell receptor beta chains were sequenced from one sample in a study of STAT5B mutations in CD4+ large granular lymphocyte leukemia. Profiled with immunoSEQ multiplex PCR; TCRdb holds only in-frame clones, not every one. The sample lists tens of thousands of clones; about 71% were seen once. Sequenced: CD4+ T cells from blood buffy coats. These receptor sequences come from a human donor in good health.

DNA of the CDR3: TGTGCCAGCAGCCTGGGAGTGAGCGGGACACTCTCAGATACGCAGTATTTT. This translates into CASSLGVSGTLSDTQYF. This chain connects TRBV11-2 to TRBJ2-3, with a possible D match to TRBD2 (7 bases). CDR1 is SGHAT and CDR2 is FQNNGV in the germline V gene. Trimming shortened V by 5 bases and J by 4 bases, and 22 bases separated the two germline ends. The CDR3 is made up of 17 amino acids.

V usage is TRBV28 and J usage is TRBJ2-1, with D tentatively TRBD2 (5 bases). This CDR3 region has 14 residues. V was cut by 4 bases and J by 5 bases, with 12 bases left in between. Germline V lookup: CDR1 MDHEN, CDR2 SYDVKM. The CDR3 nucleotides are TGTGCCAGCAGTTCTAGCTCGGTCCACAATGAGCAGTTCTTC. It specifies CASSSSSVHNEQFF. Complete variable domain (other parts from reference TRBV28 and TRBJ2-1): DVKVTQSSRYLVKRTGEKVFLECVQDMDHENMFWYRQDPGLGLRLIYFSYDVKMKEKGDIPEGYSVSREKKERFSLILESASTNQTSMYLCASSSSSVHNEQFFGPGTRLTVL.

The CDR3 loop is CASSFEREGLYEQYF. In DNA, the CDR3 is TGTGCCAGCAGCTTTGAGCGGGAGGGCCTTTACGAGCAGTACTTC. The chain employs TRBV5-4 and TRBJ2-7; 10 positions agree with TRBD2. The ends lost 2 bases at V and 4 bases at J; junction bases unmatched: 6. The length of the CDR3 is 15 residues. CDR1 and CDR2 (germline): SGHNT, YYREEE (reference sequence).

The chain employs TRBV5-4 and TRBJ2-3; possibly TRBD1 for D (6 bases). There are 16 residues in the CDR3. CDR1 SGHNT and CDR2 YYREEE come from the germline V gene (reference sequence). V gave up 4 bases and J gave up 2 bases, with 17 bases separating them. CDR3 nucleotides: TGTGCCAGCAGCGCAAAGGTTGGACAGTCCACAGATACGCAGTATTTT. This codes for CASSAKVGQSTDTQYF.

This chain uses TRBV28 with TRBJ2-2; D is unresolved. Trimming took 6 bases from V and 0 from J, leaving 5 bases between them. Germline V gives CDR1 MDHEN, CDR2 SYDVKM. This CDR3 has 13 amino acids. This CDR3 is CASRATNTGELFF. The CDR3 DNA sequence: TGTGCCAGCAGGGCCACGAACACCGGGGAGCTGTTTTTT.

CDR3 nucleotide sequence: TGTGCCAGCAGAAGGACAGCGAACACTGAAGCTTTCTTT. Translated: CASRRTANTEAFF. The chain couples TRBV11-3 to TRBJ1-1; maybe TRBD1 (6 bases). Trimming took off 6 bases at V and 1 base at J, with 9 bases between the two ends. The CDR3 has 13 amino acids. The germline V gene has CDR1 SGHNT and CDR2 YENEEA.

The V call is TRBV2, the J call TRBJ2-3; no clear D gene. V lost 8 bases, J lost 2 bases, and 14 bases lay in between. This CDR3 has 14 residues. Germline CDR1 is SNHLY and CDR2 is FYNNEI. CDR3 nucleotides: TGTGCCAGCCAACCAGCGCTCCTCACAGATACGCAGTATTTT. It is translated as CASQPALLTDTQYF.

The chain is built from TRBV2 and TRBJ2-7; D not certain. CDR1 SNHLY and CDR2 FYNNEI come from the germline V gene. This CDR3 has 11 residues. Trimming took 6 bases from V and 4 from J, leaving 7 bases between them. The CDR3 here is CASSSGYEQYF. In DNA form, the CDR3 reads TGTGCCAGCAGCTCAGGTTACGAGCAGTACTTC.

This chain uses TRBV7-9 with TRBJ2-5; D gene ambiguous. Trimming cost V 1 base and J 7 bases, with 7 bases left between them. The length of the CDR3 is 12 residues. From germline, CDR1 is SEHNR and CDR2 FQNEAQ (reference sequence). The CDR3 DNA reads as TGTGCCAGCAGCTTAGGACTGGCGACCCAGTACTTC. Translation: CASSLGLATQYF. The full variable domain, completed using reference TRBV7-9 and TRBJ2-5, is DTGVSQNPRHKITKRGQNVTFRCDPISEHNRLYWYRQTLGQGPEFLTYFQNEAQLEKSRLLSDRFSAERPKGSFSTLEIQRTEQGDSAMYLCASSLGLATQYFGPGTRLLVL.

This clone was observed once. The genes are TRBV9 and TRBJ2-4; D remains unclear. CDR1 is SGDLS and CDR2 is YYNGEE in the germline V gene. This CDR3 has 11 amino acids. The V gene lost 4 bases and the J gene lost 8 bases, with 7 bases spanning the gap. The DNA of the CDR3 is TGTGCCAGCAGCTCTAGGGACATTCAGTACTTC. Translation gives CASSSRDIQYF.

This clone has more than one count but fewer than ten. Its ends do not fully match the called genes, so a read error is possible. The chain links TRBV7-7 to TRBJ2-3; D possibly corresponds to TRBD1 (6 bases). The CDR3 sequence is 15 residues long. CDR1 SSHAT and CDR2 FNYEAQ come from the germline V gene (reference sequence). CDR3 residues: CASSAEAWGLDTQYF. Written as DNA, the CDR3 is TGTGCTAGCAGCGCCGAGGCCTGGGGGCTAGATACGCAGTATTTT.

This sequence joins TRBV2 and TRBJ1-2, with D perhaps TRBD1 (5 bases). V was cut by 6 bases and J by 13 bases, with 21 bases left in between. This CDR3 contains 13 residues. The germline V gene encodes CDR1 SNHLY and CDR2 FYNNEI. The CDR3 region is CASSVTLRAGVTF. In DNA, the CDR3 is TGTGCCAGCAGCGTCACACTCAGGGCCGGCGTCACCTTC.

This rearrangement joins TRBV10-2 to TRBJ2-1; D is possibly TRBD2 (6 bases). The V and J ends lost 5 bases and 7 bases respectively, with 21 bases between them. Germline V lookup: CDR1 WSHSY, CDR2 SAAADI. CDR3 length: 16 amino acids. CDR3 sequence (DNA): TGCGCCAGCAGTTCCGCCCGGTCGGGAGCTGGAAATGAGCAGTTCTTC. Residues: CASSSARSGAGNEQFF.

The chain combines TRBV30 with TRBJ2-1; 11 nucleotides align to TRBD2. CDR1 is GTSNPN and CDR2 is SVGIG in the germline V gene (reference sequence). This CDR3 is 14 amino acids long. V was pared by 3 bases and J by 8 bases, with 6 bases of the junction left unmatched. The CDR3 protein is CAWRGLAGYDEQFF. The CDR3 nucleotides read TGTGCCTGGAGAGGACTAGCGGGTTATGATGAGCAGTTCTTC.

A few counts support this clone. DNA for the CDR3: TGTGCCAGTAGTACGAACAGCCCCAATCAGCCCCAGCATTTT. The encoded protein is CASSTNSPNQPQHF. The rearrangement uses TRBV19 and TRBJ1-5; D unresolved. Trimming removed 4 bases from V and 3 bases from J, with 10 bases in between. The length of the CDR3 is 14 residues. Germline V gene lookup returns CDR1 LNHDA and CDR2 SQIVND (reference sequence). The whole variable domain, filled in from reference TRBV19 and TRBJ1-5, reads DGGITQSPKYLFRKEGQNVTLSCEQNLNHDAMYWYRQDPGQGLRLIYYSQIVNDFQKGDIAEGYSVSREKKESFPLTVTSAQKNPTAFYLCASSTNSPNQPQHFGDGTRLSIL.

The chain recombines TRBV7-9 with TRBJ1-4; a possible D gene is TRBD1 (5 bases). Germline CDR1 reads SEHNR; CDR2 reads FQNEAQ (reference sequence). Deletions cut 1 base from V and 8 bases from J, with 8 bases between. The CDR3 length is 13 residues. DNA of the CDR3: TGTGCCAGCAGCTTAGGGGACTCCGAAAAACTGTTTTTT. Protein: CASSLGDSEKLFF.